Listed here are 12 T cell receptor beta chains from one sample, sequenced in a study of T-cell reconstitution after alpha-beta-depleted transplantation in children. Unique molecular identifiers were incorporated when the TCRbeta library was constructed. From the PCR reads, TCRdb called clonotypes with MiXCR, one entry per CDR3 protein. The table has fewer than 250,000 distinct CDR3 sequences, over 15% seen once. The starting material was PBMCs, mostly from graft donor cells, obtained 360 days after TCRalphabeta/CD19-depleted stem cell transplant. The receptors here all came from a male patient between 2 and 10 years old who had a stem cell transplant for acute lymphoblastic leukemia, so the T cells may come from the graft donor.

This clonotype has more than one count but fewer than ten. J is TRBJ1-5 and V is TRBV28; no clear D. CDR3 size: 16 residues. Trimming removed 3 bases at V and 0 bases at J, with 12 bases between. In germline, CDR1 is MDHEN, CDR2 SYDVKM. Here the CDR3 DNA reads TGTGCCAGCAGTTTTTCGGCAGCCCCTAGCAATCAGCCCCAGCATTTT. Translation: CASSFSAAPSNQPQHF.

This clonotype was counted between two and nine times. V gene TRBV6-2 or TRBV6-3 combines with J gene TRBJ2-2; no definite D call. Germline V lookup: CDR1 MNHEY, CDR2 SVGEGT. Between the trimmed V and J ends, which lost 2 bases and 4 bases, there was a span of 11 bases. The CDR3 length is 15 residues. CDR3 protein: CASSYPLDLTGELFF. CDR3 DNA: TGTGCCAGCAGTTACCCTTTGGACCTCACCGGGGAGCTGTTTTTT.

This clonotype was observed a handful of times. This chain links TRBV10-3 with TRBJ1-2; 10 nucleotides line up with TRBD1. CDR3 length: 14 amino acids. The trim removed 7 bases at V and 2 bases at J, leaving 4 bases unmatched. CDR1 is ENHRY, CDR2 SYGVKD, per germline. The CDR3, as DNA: TGTGCCATCACTTTGGACAGGGGGAACTATGGCTACACCTTC. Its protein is CAITLDRGNYGYTF.

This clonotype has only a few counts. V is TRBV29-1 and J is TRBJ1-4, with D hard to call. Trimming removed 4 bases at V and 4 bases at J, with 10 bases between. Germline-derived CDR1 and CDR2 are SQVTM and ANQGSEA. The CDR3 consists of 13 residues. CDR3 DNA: TGCAGCGTTGGGACCGACGGTAATGAAAAACTGTTTTTT. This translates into CSVGTDGNEKLFF.

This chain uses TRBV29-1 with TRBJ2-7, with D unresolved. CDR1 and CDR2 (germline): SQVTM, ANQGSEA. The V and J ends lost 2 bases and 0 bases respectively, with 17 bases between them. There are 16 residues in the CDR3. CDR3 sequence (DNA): TGCAGCGTTGAACCGTCAGACACGGTCAGCTCCTACGAGCAGTACTTC. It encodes CSVEPSDTVSSYEQYF.

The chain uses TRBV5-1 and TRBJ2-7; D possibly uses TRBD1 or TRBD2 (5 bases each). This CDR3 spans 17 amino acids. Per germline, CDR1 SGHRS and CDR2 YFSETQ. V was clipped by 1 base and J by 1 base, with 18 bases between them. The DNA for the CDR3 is TGCGCCAGCAGCTTGTTCTTAAGGGACCTTCAATCCTACGAGCAGTACTTC. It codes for CASSLFLRDLQSYEQYF.

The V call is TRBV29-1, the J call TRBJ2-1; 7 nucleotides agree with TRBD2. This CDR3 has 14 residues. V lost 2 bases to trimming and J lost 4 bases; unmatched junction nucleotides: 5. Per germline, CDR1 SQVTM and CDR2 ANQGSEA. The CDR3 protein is CSVETRESYNEQFF. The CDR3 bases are TGCAGCGTTGAAACGCGGGAGTCGTACAATGAGCAGTTCTTC.

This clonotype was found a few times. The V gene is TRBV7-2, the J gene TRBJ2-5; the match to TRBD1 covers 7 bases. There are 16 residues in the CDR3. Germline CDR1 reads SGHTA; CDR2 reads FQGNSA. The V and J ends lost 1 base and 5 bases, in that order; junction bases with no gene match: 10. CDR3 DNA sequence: TGTGCCAGCAGCTTAGGACAGGGAACGGTATGGGAGACCCAGTACTTC. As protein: CASSLGQGTVWETQYF.

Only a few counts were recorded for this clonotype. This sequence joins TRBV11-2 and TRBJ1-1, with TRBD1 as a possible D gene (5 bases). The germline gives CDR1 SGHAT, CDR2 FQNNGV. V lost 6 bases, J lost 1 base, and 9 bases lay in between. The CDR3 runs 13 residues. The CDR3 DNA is TGTGCCAGCAGATTTAGGGGGAACACTGAAGCTTTCTTT. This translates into CASRFRGNTEAFF.

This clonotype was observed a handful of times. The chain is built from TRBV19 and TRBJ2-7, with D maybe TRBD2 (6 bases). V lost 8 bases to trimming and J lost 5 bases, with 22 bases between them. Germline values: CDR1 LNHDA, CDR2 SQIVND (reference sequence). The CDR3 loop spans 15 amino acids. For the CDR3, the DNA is TGTGCCAGTGGTAACCGCGGGACGGCCGTGAACGAGCAGTACTTC. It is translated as CASGNRGTAVNEQYF.

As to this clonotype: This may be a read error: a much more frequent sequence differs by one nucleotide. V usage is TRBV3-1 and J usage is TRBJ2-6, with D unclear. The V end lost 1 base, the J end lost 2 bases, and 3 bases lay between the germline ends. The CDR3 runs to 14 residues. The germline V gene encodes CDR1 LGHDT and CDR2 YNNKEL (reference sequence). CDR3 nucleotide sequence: TGTGCCAGCAGCCAAGCCCCTGGGGCCAACGTCCTGACTTTC. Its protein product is CASSQAPGANVLTF.

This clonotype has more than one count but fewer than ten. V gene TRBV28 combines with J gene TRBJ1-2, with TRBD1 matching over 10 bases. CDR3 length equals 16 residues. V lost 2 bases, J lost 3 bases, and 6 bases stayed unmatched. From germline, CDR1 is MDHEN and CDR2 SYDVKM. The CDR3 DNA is TGTGCCAGCAGTTTACGCGGACAGGGGGAGGACTATGGCTACACCTTC. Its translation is CASSLRGQGEDYGYTF.